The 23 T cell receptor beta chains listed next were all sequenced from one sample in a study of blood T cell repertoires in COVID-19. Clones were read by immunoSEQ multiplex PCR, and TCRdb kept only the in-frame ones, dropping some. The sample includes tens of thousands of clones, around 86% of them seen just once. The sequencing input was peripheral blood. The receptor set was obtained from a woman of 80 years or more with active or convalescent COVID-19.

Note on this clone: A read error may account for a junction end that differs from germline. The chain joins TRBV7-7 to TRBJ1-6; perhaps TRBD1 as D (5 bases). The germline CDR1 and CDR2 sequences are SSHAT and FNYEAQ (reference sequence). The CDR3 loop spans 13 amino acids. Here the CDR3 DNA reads TGTGCTAGCAGCGGGACTAAGAATTCACCCCTCCACTTT. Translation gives CASSGTKNSPLHF.

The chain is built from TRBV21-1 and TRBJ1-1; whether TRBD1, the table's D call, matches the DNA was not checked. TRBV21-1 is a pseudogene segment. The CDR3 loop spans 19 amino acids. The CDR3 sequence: CASSKGQGALSGSNTEAFF. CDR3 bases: TGTGCCAGCAGCAAGGGACAGGGGGCTCTCTCGGGGAGTAACACTGAAGCTTTCTTT.

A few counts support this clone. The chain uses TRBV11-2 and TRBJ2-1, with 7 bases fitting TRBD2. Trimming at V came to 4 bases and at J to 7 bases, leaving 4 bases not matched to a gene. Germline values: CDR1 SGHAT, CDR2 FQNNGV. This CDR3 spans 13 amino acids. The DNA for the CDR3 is TGTGCCAGCAGCTACGCGGGAGTAAATGAGCAGTTCTTC. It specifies CASSYAGVNEQFF.

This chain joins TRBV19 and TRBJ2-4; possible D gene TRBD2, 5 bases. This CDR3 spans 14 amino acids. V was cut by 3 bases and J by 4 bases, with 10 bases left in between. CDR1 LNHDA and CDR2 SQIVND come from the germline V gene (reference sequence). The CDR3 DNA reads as TGTGCCAGTAGTATTTCCGGGGAGAAAAACATTCAGTACTTC. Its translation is CASSISGEKNIQYF.

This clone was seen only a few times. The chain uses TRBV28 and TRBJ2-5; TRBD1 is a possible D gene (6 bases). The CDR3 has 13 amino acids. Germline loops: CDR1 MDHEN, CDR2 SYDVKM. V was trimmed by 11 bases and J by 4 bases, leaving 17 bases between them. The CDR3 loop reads CASSGSGVETQYF. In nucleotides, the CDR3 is TGTGCCTCAAGTGGGTCAGGGGTAGAGACCCAGTACTTC. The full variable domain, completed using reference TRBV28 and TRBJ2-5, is DVKVTQSSRYLVKRTGEKVFLECVQDMDHENMFWYRQDPGLGLRLIYFSYDVKMKEKGDIPEGYSVSREKKERFSLILESASTNQTSMYLCASSGSGVETQYFGPGTRLLVL.

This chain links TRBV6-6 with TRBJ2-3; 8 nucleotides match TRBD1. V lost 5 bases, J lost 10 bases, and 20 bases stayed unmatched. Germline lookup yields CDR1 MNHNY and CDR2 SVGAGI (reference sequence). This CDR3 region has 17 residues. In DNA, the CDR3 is TGTGCCAGCAGTCAGGACAGGGCTTACCCCCCAGGAGGGGCGCAGTATTTT. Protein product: CASSQDRAYPPGGAQYF.

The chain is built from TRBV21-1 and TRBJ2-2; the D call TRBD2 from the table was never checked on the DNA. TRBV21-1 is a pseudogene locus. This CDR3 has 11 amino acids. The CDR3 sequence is CARIRTGELFF. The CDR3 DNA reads TGTGCCAGGATTCGGACCGGGGAGCTGTTTTTT.

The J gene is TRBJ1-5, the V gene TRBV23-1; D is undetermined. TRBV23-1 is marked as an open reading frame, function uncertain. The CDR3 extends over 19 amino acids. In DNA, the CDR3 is TGCGCAAATATCCAAATCGTACGGGAACAGTACTATAGCAATCAGCCCCAGCATTTT. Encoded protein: CANIQIVREQYYSNQPQHF.

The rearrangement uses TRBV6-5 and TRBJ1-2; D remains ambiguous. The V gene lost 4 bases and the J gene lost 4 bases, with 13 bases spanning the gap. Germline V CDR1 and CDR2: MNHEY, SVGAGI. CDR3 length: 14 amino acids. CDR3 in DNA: TGTGCCAGCAGTTTCGCTTGGCCCGCCTATGGCTACACCTTC. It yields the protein CASSFAWPAYGYTF.

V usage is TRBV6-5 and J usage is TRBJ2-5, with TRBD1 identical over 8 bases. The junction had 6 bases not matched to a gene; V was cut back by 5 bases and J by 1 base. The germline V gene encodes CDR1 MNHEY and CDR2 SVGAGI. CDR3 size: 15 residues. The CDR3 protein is CASSPTGQVQETQYF. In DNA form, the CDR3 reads TGTGCCAGCAGTCCTACGGGACAGGTCCAAGAGACCCAGTACTTC.

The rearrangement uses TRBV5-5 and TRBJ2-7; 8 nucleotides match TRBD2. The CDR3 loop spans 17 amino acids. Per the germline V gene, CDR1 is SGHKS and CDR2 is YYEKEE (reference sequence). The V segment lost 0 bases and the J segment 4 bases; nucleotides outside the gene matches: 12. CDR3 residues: CASSLVYQRENVYEQYF. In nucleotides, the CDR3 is TGTGCCAGCAGCTTGGTATACCAGCGGGAGAATGTTTACGAGCAGTACTTC.

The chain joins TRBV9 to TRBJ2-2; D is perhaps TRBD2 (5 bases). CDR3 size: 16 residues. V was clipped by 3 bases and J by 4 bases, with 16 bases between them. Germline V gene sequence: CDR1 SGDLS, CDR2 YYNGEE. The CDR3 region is CASSGGALLGTGELFF. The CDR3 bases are TGTGCCAGCAGCGGGGGAGCCCTGCTTGGCACCGGGGAGCTGTTTTTT.

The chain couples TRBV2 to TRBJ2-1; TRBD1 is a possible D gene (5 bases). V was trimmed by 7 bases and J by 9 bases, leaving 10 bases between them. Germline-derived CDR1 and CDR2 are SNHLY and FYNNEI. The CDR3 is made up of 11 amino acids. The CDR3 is CASTRVLEQFF. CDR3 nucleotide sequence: TGTGCCAGCACCAGGGTCCTTGAGCAGTTCTTC.

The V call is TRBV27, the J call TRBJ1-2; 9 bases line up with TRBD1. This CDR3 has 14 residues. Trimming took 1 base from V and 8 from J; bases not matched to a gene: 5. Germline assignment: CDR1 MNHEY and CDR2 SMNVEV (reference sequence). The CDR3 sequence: CASSLLGQGGGYTF. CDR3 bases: TGTGCCAGCAGTTTATTGGGACAGGGAGGAGGCTACACCTTC.

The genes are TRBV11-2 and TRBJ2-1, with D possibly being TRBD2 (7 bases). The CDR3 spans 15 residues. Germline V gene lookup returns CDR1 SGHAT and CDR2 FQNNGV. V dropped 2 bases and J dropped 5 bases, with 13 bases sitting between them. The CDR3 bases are TGTGCCAGCAGCTTAAGGGGGGGGAGAAACAATGAGCAGTTCTTC. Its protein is CASSLRGGRNNEQFF.

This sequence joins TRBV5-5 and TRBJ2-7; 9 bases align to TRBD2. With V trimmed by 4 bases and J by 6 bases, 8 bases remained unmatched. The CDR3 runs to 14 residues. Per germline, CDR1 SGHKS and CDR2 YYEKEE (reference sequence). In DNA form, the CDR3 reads TGTGCCAGCAGCATGGGGCTAGCGGGAACCGAGCAGTACTTC. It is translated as CASSMGLAGTEQYF. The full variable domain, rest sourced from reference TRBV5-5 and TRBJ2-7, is DAGVTQSPTHLIKTRGQQVTLRCSPISGHKSVSWYQQVLGQGPQFIFQYYEKEERGRGNFPDRFSARQFPNYSSELNVNALLLGDSALYLCASSMGLAGTEQYFGPGTRLTVT.

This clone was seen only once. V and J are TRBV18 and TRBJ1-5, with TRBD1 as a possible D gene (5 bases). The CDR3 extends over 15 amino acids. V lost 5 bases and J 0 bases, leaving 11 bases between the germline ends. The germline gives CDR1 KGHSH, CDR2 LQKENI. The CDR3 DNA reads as TGTGCCAGCTCAGATCTCAGGGCTAGCAATCAGCCCCAGCATTTT. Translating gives CASSDLRASNQPQHF.

The CDR3 loop reads CASSLIAGVSYEQYF. Here the CDR3 DNA reads TGTGCCAGCAGCTTAATAGCAGGGGTCTCCTACGAGCAGTACTTC. V and J are TRBV11-1 and TRBJ2-7; the D gene is possibly TRBD1 (6 bases). Germline V CDR1 and CDR2: SGHAT, FQDESV (reference sequence). The CDR3 is 15 residues long. V lost 2 bases to trimming and J lost 0 bases, with 11 bases between them. Full variable domain (rest looked up from reference TRBV11-1 and TRBJ2-7): EAEVAQSPRYKITEKSQAVAFWCDPISGHATLYWYRQILGQGPELLVQFQDESVVDDSQLPKDRFSAERLKGVDSTLKIQPAELGDSAMYLCASSLIAGVSYEQYFGPGTRLTVT.

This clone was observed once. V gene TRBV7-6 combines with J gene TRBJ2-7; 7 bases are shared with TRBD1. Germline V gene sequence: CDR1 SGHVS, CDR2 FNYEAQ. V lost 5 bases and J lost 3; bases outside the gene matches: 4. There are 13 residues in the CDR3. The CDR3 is CASSPGTDYEQYF. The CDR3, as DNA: TGTGCCAGCAGCCCCGGGACAGACTACGAGCAGTACTTC.

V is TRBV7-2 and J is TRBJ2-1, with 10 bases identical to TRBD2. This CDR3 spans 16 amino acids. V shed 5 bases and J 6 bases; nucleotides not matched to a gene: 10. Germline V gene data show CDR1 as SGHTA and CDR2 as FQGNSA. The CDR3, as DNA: TGTGCCAGCAGCCGCAAAGTACTAGCGGGGATCAATGAGCAGTTCTTC. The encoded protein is CASSRKVLAGINEQFF.

The CDR3 region is CSVKPDRPTGELFF. CDR3 in DNA: TGCAGCGTTAAACCGGACAGACCCACCGGGGAGCTGTTTTTT. J is TRBJ2-2 and V is TRBV29-1, with a weak D call TRBD1 (6 bases). Trimming left V 5 bases short and J 4 bases short, with 14 bases between. From germline, CDR1 is SQVTM and CDR2 ANQGSEA. The CDR3 loop spans 14 amino acids.

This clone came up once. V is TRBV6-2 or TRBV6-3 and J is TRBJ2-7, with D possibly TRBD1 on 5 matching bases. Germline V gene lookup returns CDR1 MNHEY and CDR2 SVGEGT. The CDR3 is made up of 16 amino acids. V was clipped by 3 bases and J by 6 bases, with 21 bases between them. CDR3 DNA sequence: TGTGCCAGCAGTTATGAACAGGTGAGTGGTGGGCCCGAGCAGTACTTC. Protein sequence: CASSYEQVSGGPEQYF.

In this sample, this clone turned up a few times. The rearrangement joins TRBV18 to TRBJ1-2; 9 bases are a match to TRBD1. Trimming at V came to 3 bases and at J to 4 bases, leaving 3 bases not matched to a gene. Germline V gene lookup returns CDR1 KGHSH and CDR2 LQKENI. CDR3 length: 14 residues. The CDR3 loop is CASSPGTGTYGYTF. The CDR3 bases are TGTGCCAGCTCACCCGGGACAGGGACCTATGGCTACACCTTC.